This entry features one TCR beta chain sequence. What it binds is unknown. These data come from a study of a mutant IDH1 vaccine in newly diagnosed glioma. Study details: Following radiotherapy alone, or alongside temozolomide cycles, vaccination was started after an interval of 4-6 weeks. The treated group averaged roughly 40 years old and was around 62% male, roughly 38% female.

This sample's time point: week 5, during vaccination. Every vaccine dose comprised 300 ug of mutant IDH1 20-mer peptide plus topical imiquimod. Profiling relied on immunoSEQ multiplex PCR, and the TCRdb table lists in-frame clones only, not all of them. This table has about 25,000 clones, about 76% appearing once. Germline CDR1 SGHTA, CDR2 FQGNSA. This CDR3 spans 14 amino acids. The chain couples TRBV7-2 to TRBJ2-5, with 8 positions matching TRBD2. The J call is doubtful: the DNA matches TRBJ2-7 better. The clonotype comes from a middle-aged man with glioma. The starting material was PBMCs, obtained from a glioma patient whose treatment included an IDH1 peptide vaccine. The CDR3 protein is CASTPGLVPYEQYF. In nucleotides, the CDR3 is TGTGCCAGCACCCCGGGACTAGTCCCCTACGAGCAGTACTTC.